The rows below give T cell receptor beta chains drawn from one sample of a study of siplizumab effects on memory and regulatory T cells. The data were produced by immunoSEQ multiplex PCR, yet TCRdb's version contains in-frame clones alone and is incomplete. This table holds approximately 100,000 clones, 80% to 95% found once. Sample: non-Treg CD4+ T cells sorted from blood. The receptors derive from a human donor in good health. CDR3s include the opening cysteine and the closing phenylalanine or tryptophan. Each record gives: J gene, clone size, V gene, D gene, CDR3 DNA, CDR3 protein. D genes are given only for firm matches. The size entry is marked missing in some rows and otherwise reads once, few, many or a size class.

>TRBJ1-2|once|TRBV29-1|NA
TGCAGCATAGATCAGGGACGGCACTATGGCTACACCTTC
CSIDQGRHYGYTF
>TRBJ1-1|NA|TRBV11-3|NA
TGTGCCAGCAGCTTGAGTGGCACTGAAGCTTTCTTT
CASSLSGTEAFF
>TRBJ2-5|NA|TRBV5-1|NA
TGCGCCAGCAGCGAGGCGTGGACAGAAAAAGAGACCCAGTACTTC
CASSEAWTEKETQYF
>TRBJ2-4|NA|TRBV30|NA
TGTGCCTGGAGCCGGGGGCTTGAAAACATTCAGTACTTC
CAWSRGLENIQYF
>TRBJ2-7|NA|TRBV7-9|NA
TGTGCCAGCAGCCGGACCTACGAGCAGTACTTC
CASSRTYEQYF
>TRBJ2-1|NA|TRBV29-1|NA
TGCAGCGTTGGAGGGGGGGATGAGCAGTTCTTC
CSVGGGDEQFF
>TRBJ2-2|NA|TRBV2|NA
TGTGCCAGCACCCTAGACGGTACCGGGGAGCTGTTTTTT
CASTLDGTGELFF
>TRBJ2-7|NA|TRBV6-5|TRBD1
TGTGCCAGCAGTTACGACAGGGGGCACGAGCAGTACTTC
CASSYDRGHEQYF
>TRBJ2-1|NA|TRBV2|TRBD1
TGTGCCAGCAGGGCCGGGACAGGCCTAATCACCTACAATGAGCAGTTCTTC
CASRAGTGLITYNEQFF
>TRBJ2-6|NA|TRBV18|TRBD2
TGTGCCAATGCCCAGGCGGGAGGCAACGTCCTGACTTTC
CANAQAGGNVLTF
>TRBJ2-3|NA|TRBV29-1|NA
TGCAGCGTTGAAGGGCATCTAAGACGGCAGCAGTATTTT
CSVEGHLRRQQYF
>TRBJ2-1|NA|TRBV7-8|NA
TGTGCCAGCAGCCCCGGACGGATGACCTACAATGAGCAGTTCTTC
CASSPGRMTYNEQFF
>TRBJ2-7|NA|TRBV7-9|NA
TGTGCCAGCAGCTTAGCGGGGAGGAAAAACAGTTCCAAAACCTACGAGCAGTACTTC
CASSLAGRKNSSKTYEQYF
>TRBJ2-1|NA|TRBV7-2|TRBD2
TGTGCCAGCAGTTTGGACAGGGGACTAGCGGGAGGCTACAATGAGCAGTTCTTC
CASSLDRGLAGGYNEQFF
>TRBJ2-3|NA|TRBV10-3|TRBD2
TGTGCCATCAGTCAAGGACTAGCTACAGATACGCAGTATTTT
CAISQGLATDTQYF
>TRBJ1-1|NA|TRBV5-6|TRBD1
TGTGCCAGCAGCTTCCAGGGGGGGACTGAAGCTTTCTTT
CASSFQGGTEAFF
>TRBJ2-2|once|TRBV6-5|NA
TGTGCCAGCAGCGGAGGGTTGCACACCGGGGAGCTGTTTTTT
CASSGGLHTGELFF
>TRBJ2-7|NA|TRBV2|NA
TGTGCCAGCAGGTTCCGGGACCTATCCTACGAGCAGTACTTC
CASRFRDLSYEQYF
>TRBJ2-1|NA|TRBV9|TRBD1
TGTGCCAGCAACAACAGGGGATACAATGAGCAGTTCTTC
CASNNRGYNEQFF
>TRBJ2-1|NA|TRBV5-1|NA
TGCGCCAGCAGCTTTACTCCCTCGGTCTGGAGAAAGAGCTCCTACAATGAGCAGTTCTTC
CASSFTPSVWRKSSYNEQFF
>TRBJ1-1|NA|TRBV11-3|NA
TGTGCCAGCAGCAATAGGGTTACTGAAGCTTTCTTT
CASSNRVTEAFF
>TRBJ1-1|few|TRBV7-9|TRBD1
TGTGCCAGCAGCTCAGGGGGCACCATGAACACTGAAGCTTTCTTT
CASSSGGTMNTEAFF
>TRBJ2-7|NA|TRBV7-6|NA
TGTGCCAGCAGCTTAGGTCCCTCGGCGGCAAATAACCCCTACGAGCAGTACTTC
CASSLGPSAANNPYEQYF
>TRBJ2-2|NA|TRBV5-6|TRBD2
TGTGCCAGCAGCTTGGGGCTAGCGGCGAACACCGGGGAGCTGTTTTTT
CASSLGLAANTGELFF
>TRBJ2-3|NA|TRBV18|NA
TGTGCCAGCTCACCCATGAGCACAGATACGCAGTATTTT
CASSPMSTDTQYF
>TRBJ2-7|NA|TRBV6-6|TRBD1
TGTGCCAGCAGTAAGGGGACAGGGACCTACGAGCAGTACTTC
CASSKGTGTYEQYF
>TRBJ2-5|NA|TRBV11-3|NA
TGTGCCAGCAGTTTCGAAGAGACCCAGTACTTC
CASSFEETQYF
>TRBJ2-7|NA|TRBV7-3|NA
TGTGCCAGCAGCTTACGGACTCCTGCCCACGAGCAGTACTTC
CASSLRTPAHEQYF